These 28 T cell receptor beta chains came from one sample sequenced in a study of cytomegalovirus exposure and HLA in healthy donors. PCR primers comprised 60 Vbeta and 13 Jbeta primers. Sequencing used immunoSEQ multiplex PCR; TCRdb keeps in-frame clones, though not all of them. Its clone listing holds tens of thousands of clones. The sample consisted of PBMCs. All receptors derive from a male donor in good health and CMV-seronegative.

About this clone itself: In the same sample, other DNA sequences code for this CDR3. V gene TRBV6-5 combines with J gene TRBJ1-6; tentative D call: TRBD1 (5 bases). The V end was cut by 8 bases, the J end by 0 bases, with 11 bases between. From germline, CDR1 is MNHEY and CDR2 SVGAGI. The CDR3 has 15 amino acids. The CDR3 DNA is TGTGCCAGCTCGGGGGACGGCTCCTATAATTCACCCCTCCACTTT. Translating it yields CASSGDGSYNSPLHF.

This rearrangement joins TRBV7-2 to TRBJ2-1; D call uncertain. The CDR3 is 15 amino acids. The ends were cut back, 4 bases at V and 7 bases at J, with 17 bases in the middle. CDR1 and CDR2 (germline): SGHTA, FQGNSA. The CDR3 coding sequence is TGTGCCAGCAGCTCTAGGCCCTTGGCTACAAATGAGCAGTTCTTC. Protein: CASSSRPLATNEQFF.

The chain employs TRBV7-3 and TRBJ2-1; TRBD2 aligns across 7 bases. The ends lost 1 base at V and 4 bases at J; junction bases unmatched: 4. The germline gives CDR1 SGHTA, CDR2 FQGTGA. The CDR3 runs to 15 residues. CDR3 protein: CASSLSPSGYNEQFF. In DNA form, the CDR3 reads TGTGCCAGCAGCTTAAGCCCTAGCGGTTACAATGAGCAGTTCTTC. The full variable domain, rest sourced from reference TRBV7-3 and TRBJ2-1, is GAGVSQTPSNKVTEKGKYVELRCDPISGHTALYWYRQSLGQGPEFLIYFQGTGAADDSGLPNDRFFAVRPEGSVSTLKIQRTERGDSAVYLCASSLSPSGYNEQFFGPGTRLTVL.

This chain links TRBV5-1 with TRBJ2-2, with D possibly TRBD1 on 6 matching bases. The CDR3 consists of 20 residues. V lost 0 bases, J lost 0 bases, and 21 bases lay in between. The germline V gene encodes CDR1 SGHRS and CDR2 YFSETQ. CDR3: CASSLAGPQWDTANTGELFF. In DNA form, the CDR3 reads TGCGCCAGCAGCTTGGCCGGCCCCCAATGGGACACTGCGAACACCGGGGAGCTGTTTTTT.

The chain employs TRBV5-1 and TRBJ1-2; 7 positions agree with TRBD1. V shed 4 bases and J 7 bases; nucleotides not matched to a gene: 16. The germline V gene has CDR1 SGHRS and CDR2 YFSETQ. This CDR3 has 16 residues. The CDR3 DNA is TGCGCCAGCAGCCCCGGGACAGACTACAATCAGGGTGGCTACACCTTC. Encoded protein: CASSPGTDYNQGGYTF.

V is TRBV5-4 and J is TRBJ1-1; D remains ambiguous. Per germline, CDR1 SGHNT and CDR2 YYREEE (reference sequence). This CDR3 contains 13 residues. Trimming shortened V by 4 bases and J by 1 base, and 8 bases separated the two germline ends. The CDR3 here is CASSLRGNTEAFF. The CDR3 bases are TGTGCCAGCAGCCTCCGGGGGAACACTGAAGCTTTCTTT.

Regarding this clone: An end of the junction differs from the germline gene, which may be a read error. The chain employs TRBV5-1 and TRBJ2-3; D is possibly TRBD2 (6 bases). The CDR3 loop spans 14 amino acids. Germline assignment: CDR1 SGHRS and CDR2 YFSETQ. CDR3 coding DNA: TGCGCCAGCAGCCCACTAGCATACACAGATAAGCAGTATTTT. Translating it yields CASSPLAYTDKQYF.

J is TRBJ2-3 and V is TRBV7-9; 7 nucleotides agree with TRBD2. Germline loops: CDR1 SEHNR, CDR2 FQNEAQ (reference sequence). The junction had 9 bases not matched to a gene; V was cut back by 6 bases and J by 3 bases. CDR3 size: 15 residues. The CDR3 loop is CASSVGILATDTQYF. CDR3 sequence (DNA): TGTGCCAGCAGTGTCGGCATACTAGCGACAGATACGCAGTATTTT.

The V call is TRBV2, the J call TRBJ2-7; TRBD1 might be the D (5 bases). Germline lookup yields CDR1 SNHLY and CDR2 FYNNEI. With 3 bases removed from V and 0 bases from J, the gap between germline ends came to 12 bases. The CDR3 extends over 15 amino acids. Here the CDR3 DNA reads TGTGCCAGCAGTGACTCCAGGGTGAGCTCCTACGAGCAGTACTTC. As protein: CASSDSRVSSYEQYF.

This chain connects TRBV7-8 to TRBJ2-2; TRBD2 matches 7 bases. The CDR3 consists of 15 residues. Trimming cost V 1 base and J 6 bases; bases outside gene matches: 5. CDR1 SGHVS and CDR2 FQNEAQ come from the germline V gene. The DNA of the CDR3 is TGTGCCAGCAGCTTAGTCGCGGGAGCGTCCGGGGAGCTGTTTTTT. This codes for CASSLVAGASGELFF.

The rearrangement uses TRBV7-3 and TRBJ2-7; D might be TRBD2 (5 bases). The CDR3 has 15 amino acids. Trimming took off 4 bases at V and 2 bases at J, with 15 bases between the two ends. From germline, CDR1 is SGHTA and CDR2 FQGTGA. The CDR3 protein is CASSSREGRTYEQYF. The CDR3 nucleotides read TGTGCCAGCAGCTCCCGGGAAGGACGAACCTACGAGCAGTACTTC.

CDR3 nucleotides: TGTGCCAGCAGCTGGGGGGCCTACAATGAGCAGTTCTTC. Translating gives CASSWGAYNEQFF. The chain combines TRBV7-8 with TRBJ2-1, with a possible D match to TRBD2 (6 bases). CDR3 length equals 13 residues. Germline CDR1 and CDR2: SGHVS and FQNEAQ. Trimming pared 4 bases from V and 2 bases from J, leaving 6 bases between.

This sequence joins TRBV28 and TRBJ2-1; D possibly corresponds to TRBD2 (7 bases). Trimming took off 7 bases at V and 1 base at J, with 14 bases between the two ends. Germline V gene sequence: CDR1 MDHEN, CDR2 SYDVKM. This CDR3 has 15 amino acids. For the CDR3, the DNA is TGTGCCAGCACCCGAGGGGGGGGATCCTACAATGAGCAGTTCTTC. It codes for CASTRGGGSYNEQFF.

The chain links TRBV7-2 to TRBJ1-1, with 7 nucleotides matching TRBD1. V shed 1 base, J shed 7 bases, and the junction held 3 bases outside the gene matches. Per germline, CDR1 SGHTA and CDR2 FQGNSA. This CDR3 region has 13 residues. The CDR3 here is CASSLGGTVEAFF. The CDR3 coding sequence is TGTGCCAGCAGCTTAGGGGGGACAGTTGAAGCTTTCTTT.

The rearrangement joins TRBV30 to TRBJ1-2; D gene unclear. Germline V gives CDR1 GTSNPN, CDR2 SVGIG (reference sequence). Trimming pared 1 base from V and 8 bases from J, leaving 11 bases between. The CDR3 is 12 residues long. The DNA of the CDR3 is TGTGCCTGGAGTGCGCTAACGGGGGGCTACACCTTC. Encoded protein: CAWSALTGGYTF. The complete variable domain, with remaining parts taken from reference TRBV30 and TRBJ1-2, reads SQTIHQWPATLVQPVGSPLSLECTVEGTSNPNLYWYRQAAGRGLQLLFYSVGIGQISSEVPQNLSASRPQDRQFILSSKKLLLSDSGFYLCAWSALTGGYTFGSGTRLTVV.

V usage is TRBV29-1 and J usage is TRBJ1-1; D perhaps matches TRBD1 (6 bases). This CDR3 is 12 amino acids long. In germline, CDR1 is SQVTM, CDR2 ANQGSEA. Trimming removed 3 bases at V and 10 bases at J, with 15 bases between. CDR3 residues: CSVDINRVGAFF. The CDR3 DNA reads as TGCAGCGTTGACATCAACAGGGTAGGAGCTTTCTTT.

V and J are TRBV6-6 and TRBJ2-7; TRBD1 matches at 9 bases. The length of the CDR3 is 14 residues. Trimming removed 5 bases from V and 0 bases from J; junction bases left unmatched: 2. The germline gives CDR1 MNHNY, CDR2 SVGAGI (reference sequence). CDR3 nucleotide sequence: TGTGCCAGCAGTGGGACAGGGAGCTCCTACGAGCAGTACTTC. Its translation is CASSGTGSSYEQYF.

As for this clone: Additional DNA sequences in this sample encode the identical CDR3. The DNA for the CDR3 is TGTGCCAGCGAAACAGGGCCCACCGGCCACAATGAGCAGTTCTTC. Encoded protein: CASETGPTGHNEQFF. The rearrangement uses TRBV19 and TRBJ2-1; the D gene is possibly TRBD1 (6 bases). The V gene's germline CDR1 is LNHDA and CDR2 SQIVND (reference sequence). V dropped 9 bases and J dropped 5 bases, with 20 bases sitting between them. CDR3 length: 15 amino acids. The full variable domain, its missing parts supplied by reference TRBV19 and TRBJ2-1, is DGGITQSPKYLFRKEGQNVTLSCEQNLNHDAMYWYRQDPGQGLRLIYYSQIVNDFQKGDIAEGYSVSREKKESFPLTVTSAQKNPTAFYLCASETGPTGHNEQFFGPGTRLTVL.

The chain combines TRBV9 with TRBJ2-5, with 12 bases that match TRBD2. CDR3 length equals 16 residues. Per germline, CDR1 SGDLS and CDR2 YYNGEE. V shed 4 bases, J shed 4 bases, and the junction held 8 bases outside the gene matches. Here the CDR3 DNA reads TGTGCCAGCAGCTCCGGGACTAGCGGGCAAAGAGAGACCCAGTACTTC. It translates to CASSSGTSGQRETQYF. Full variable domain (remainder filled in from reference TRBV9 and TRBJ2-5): DSGVTQTPKHLITATGQRVTLRCSPRSGDLSVYWYQQSLDQGLQFLIQYYNGEERAKGNILERFSAQQFPDLHSELNLSSLELGDSALYFCASSSGTSGQRETQYFGPGTRLLVL.

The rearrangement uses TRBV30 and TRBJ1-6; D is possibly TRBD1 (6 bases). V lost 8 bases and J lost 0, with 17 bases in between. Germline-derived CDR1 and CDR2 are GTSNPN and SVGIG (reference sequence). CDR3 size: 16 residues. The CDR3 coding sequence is TGTGCCAAGAGGCAGGGGATCTCCTCCTATAATTCACCCCTCCACTTT. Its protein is CAKRQGISSYNSPLHF.

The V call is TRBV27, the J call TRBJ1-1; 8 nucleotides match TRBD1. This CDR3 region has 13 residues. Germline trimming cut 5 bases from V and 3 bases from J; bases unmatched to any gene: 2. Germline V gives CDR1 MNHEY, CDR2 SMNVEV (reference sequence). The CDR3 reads CASSETGDTEAFF. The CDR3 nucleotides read TGTGCCAGCAGTGAGACAGGGGACACTGAAGCTTTCTTT.

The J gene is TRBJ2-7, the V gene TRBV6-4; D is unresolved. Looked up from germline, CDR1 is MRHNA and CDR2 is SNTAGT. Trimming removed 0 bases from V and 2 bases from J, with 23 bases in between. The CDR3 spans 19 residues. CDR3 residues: CASSDSKERRRQSAYEQYF. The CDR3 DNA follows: TGTGCCAGCAGTGACTCGAAAGAGCGACGTAGGCAGAGCGCCTACGAGCAGTACTTC.

The CDR3 DNA reads TGCGCCAGCGGAAGAGGGACAGGGAACTACGAGCAGTACTTC. Protein sequence: CASGRGTGNYEQYF. V usage is TRBV5-1 and J usage is TRBJ2-7; TRBD1 matches at 9 bases. V shed 7 bases and J 3 bases; nucleotides not matched to a gene: 8. The length of the CDR3 is 14 residues. Germline lookup yields CDR1 SGHRS and CDR2 YFSETQ. Full variable domain (missing parts from reference TRBV5-1 and TRBJ2-7): KAGVTQTPRYLIKTRGQQVTLSCSPISGHRSVSWYQQTPGQGLQFLFEYFSETQRNKGNFPGRFSGRQFSNSRSEMNVSTLELGDSALYLCASGRGTGNYEQYFGPGTRLTVT.

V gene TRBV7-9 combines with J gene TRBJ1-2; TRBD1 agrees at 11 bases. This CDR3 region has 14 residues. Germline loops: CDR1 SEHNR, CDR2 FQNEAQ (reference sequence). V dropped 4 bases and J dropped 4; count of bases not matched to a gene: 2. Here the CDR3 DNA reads TGTGCCAGCAGCTCGGACAGGGGGCTCTATGGCTACACCTTC. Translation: CASSSDRGLYGYTF. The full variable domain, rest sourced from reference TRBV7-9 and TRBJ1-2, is DTGVSQNPRHKITKRGQNVTFRCDPISEHNRLYWYRQTLGQGPEFLTYFQNEAQLEKSRLLSDRFSAERPKGSFSTLEIQRTEQGDSAMYLCASSSDRGLYGYTFGSGTRLTVV.

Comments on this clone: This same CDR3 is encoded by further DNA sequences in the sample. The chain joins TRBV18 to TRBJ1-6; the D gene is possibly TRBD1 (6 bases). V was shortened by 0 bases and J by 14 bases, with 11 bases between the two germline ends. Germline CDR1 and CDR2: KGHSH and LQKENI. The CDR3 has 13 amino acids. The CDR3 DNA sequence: TGTGCCAGCTCACCACCGCCAGGGGTTACCCTCCACTTT. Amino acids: CASSPPPGVTLHF.

The CDR3 loop is CASSLIPAYEQYF. In DNA form, the CDR3 reads TGTGCCAGCAGTTTAATCCCAGCCTACGAGCAGTACTTC. The chain couples TRBV28 to TRBJ2-7; no clear D. The germline V gene encodes CDR1 MDHEN and CDR2 SYDVKM. The CDR3 has 13 amino acids. Trimming removed 2 bases at V and 2 bases at J, with 7 bases between.

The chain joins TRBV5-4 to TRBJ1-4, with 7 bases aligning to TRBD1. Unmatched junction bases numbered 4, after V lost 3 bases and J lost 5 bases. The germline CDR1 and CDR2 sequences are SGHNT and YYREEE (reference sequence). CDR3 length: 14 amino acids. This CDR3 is CASSSGQTNEKLFF. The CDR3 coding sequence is TGTGCCAGCAGCTCGGGACAGACAAATGAAAAACTGTTTTTT. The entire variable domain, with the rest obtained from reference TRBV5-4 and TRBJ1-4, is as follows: ETGVTQSPTHLIKTRGQQVTLRCSSQSGHNTVSWYQQALGQGPQFIFQYYREEENGRGNFPPRFSGLQFPNYSSELNVNALELDDSALYLCASSSGQTNEKLFFGSGTQLSVL.

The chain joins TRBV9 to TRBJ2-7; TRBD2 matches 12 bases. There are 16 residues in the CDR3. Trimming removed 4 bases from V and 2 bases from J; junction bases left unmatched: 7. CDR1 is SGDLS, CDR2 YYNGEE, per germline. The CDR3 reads CASSPRTSGNAYEQYF. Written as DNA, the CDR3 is TGTGCCAGCAGCCCACGGACTAGCGGGAATGCCTACGAGCAGTACTTC. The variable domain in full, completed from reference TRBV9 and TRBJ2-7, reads DSGVTQTPKHLITATGQRVTLRCSPRSGDLSVYWYQQSLDQGLQFLIQYYNGEERAKGNILERFSAQQFPDLHSELNLSSLELGDSALYFCASSPRTSGNAYEQYFGPGTRLTVT.